This T cell receptor (beta chain) was captured by sequencing in a study of blood T cell repertoires in COVID-19 (dated by TCRdb to about 2020). For the wider study: The collaborator samples originated in the United States, Italy and Spain and spanned the acute and convalescent phases of COVID-19. The repertoires were made available in a free public database intended to serve as a resource for research on the immune response to SARS-CoV-2. Where available, HLA class I and class II types were taken from metadata supplied by the sample provider and were not determined by assay-based typing. Samples came from the ongoing ImmuneRACE study (first 160 participants) plus 1,254 subjects from 6 global collaborators. The material from the prospective study consisted of cDNA or gDNA derived from T cells, B-cell-depleted T cells, or PBMCs. The sample metadata nearly always contained a de-identified subject ID, COVID-19 status, age in years and sex. Subjects who had been exposed to COVID-19, were actively infected with it, or had recovered from it provided the deeply sampled blood TCRbeta repertoires that made up the dataset. General study outcomes and caveats: Clinical and demographic metadata were provided uncurated, with the amount varying by source and participant.

TCRbeta CDR3 regions were amplified from genomic DNA by means of the immunoSEQ Assay, a bias-controlled multiplex PCR. Concerning the study's data processing: Within the assay, amplification of reference gene primers was used to estimate how many nucleated cells each sample contained. Sequence reads were collapsed and filtered to measure the absolute abundance of every unique TCRbeta CDR3 rearrangement. For each sample, productive Simpson clonality was calculated as the square root of Simpson's diversity index over productive rearrangements. TCRdb obtained this table from immuneACCESS and retained in-frame rearrangements with V and J assigned. These tables miss some clones; where compared with another copy, unresolved V genes account for less than half of the shortfall, and the remainder is unexplained. V and J calls and clone size are given by that table; D and trimming were obtained from the DNA. A total of approximately 190,000 clones appear in this sample, 80% to 85% of them only once. The ten largest clones add up to about 5.5% of the sample.

Collaborating institutions collected whole blood in K2EDTA tubes following their own protocols. For TCRbeta analysis, collaborators shipped samples in one of three forms: frozen whole blood, isolated PBMCs, or DNA extracted from either of those sample types. Concerning this clone itself: Its recognized antigen is unknown. No base-level quality is on record; no much larger clone is a single base apart.

The CDR3 starts with the cysteine, ends with the phenylalanine, and has 16 residues. The only DNA kept is the CDR3, 48 bases in frame from the first base. The germline V gene specifies MRHNA as CDR1 and SNTAGT as CDR2. The V and J ends are trimmed by 4 bases and 1 base, leaving 14 bases between them. What was sequenced was peripheral blood. The chain is encoded by TRBV6-4 joined to TRBJ1-5; TRBD1 could be the D gene, as 6 bases match. The sequence came from a woman aged 25 to 45 with acute or convalescent COVID-19. The base sequence is TGTGCCAGCAGTGCCCTACAGGGCCCGAGCAATCAGCCCCAGCATTTT. Its amino acids are CASSALQGPSNQPQHF.